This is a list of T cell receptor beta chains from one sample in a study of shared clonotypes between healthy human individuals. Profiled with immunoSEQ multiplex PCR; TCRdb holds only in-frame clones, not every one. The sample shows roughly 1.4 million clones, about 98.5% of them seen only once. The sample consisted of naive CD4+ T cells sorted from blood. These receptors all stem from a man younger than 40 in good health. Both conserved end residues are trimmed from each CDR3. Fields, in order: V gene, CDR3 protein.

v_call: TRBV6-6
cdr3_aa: ASSLQGWEADTQY

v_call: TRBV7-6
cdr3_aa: ASSLHPLGDEQY

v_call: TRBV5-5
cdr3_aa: ASSLVSKEQY

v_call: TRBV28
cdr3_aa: ASSLRQGNYGYT

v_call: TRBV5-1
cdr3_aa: ASSLGPTGELF

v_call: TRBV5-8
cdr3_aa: ASSLFGSGRSGYIQY

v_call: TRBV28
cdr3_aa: ASSLVQNQETQY

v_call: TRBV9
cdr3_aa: ASSVGVAEGYNEQF

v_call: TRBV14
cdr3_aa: ASSQVRSTDTQY

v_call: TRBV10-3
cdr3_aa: AISEAPTSTVEQY

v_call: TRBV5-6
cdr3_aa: ASSFPGVANEQF

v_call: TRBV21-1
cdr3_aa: ASSRRRGTGTQY

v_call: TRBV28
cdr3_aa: ASRSWTGGYNEQF

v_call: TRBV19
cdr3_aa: ASRLGVGWSNQPQH

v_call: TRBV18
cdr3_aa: ASSPGLAGVSYEQY

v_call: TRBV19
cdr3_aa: ATKTGQHNQPQH

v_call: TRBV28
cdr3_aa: ASSLVGQTRYEQY

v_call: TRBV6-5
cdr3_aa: ASIGVGFQETQY

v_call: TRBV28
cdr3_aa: ASSPGAGGFSYEQY

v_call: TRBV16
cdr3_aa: ASSPPGLAGELQF

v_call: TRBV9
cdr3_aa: ASSADAYTEAF

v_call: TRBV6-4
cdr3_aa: ASSAFSGFTGELF

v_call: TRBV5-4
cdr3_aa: ASSPAHGMDEQY

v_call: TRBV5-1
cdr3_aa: ASSPRLAGVNTQY

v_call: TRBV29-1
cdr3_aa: SVAGPGGSYEQY

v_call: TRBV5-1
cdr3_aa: ASSLVGTGFSYEQY

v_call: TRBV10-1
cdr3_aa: ASSADSSQPQH

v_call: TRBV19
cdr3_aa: ASSIGVAGETQY

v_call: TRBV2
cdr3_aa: ASTLMTDEQF

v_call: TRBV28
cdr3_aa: ASSFPSRASHEQY

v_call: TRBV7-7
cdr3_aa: ASSLETGTYYNEQF

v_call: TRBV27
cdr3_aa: ASSPHRVSTGELF

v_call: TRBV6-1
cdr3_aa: ASSALAGLQETQY

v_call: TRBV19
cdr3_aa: ASSIGREQPQH

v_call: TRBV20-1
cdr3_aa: SAVKETQY

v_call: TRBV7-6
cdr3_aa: ASSLNPGSGNTIY

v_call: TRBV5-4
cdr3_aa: ASSLAWTSGSLGSYNEQF

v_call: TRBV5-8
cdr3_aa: ASSFGGTGSYGYT

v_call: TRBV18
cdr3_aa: ASSAGTNSEQY

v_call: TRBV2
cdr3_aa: ASRSRSGTGNNQPQH

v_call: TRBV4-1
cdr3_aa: ASSPGQTNEKLF

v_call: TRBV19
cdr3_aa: ASRGGTAVKEQY

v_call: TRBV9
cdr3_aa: ASSVEPLGTDTQY

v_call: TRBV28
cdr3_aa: ASSLTGNPSST

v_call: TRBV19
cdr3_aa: ASSMLAGGNYNEQF

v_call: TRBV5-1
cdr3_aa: ASSLLPRGSYEQY

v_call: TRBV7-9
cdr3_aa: ASSLALEIIGTVQY

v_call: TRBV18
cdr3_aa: ASSLGTGYEQY

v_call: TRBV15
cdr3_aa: ATSRETLGFNEQF

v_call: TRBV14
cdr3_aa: ASSHRIGTGFTGELF

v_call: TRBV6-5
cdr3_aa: ASSYASGSPTDTQY